This entry is about one T cell receptor (beta chain). Lacking the conserved final phenylalanine or tryptophan, this CDR3 likely reflects a read error. The data derive from a study of tumor-infiltrating lymphocytes in primary liver carcinoma. The overall study: Enrolled patients were male and female, aged 30 to 69 years. Every sample contained roughly 3.65 to 7.5 million productive TCRbeta reads, and these numbers were similar from one tissue type to another.

The CDR3 loop spans 15 amino acids. The ends were cut back, 7 bases at V and 1 base at J, with 16 bases in the middle. Per germline, CDR1 SEHNR and CDR2 FQNEAQ (reference sequence). The input was around 530 ng total RNA; TCR beta cDNA was made from it with a constant-region primer. Amplification in three nested multiplex PCR rounds with slightly modified ARM-PCR gave rise to TCR beta libraries. TRBV1-TRBV30 forward primers paired with a C-beta reverse primer drove the first two PCR rounds, approximately 11 cycles each. MiXCR, run by TCRdb on the multiplex PCR reads, gives a single entry per CDR3 protein. The sample contains about 120,000 distinct CDR3 sequences, 65% of which appear only once. Co-extraction yielded RNA and DNA from around 20-30 mg of unsorted bulk tissue. Every tumor specimen contained over 75% viable tumor cells.

The chain links TRBV7-9 to TRBJ1-1, with no clear D. Sequences were obtained from liver tumor tissue from sampling region 1. The sample's subset: tumor region T1, superior pole. The source is an older woman with primary liver carcinoma and hepatitis B virus infection. CDR3 nucleotides: TGTGCCAGCATCAAGCCCGGGAACCCGAACACTGAAGCTTTCTAT. Protein sequence: CASIKPGNPNTEAFY.